This T cell receptor (beta chain) came from a study of CD8 T cells in ankylosing spondylitis. Generation of TCR beta libraries employed quantitative 5'-RACE incorporating molecular barcodes. Via MiXCR, TCRdb re-called the 5' RACE reads, giving one row per CDR3 protein. The table has 230,000 or so distinct CDR3 sequences, 15% to 20% seen once; the top ten hold 25% to 40%. On this clonotype itself: What it recognizes is unknown.

Study conclusions and caveats: CD8+ by phenotype, disease-linked clones were relatively rare in peripheral blood. A TCR beta motif made of about 8 highly homologous variants seemed typical of ankylosing spondylitis blood. It was reported that disease-linked clones were significantly enriched in matched ankylosing spondylitis synovial fluid.

The germline CDR1 and CDR2 sequences are MGHDK and SYGVNS. The CDR3 has 16 residues. Trimming removed 2 bases from V and 6 bases from J; junction bases left unmatched: 10. This sequence originates from a male donor with ankylosing spondylitis or in good health (not recorded which). The chain employs TRBV25-1 and TRBJ2-1, with TRBD2 identical over 7 bases. The sample taken for sequencing was blood, either unsorted or a sorted T cell fraction (not recorded which). The CDR3 DNA sequence: TGTGCCAGCAGTGAAAATGCCTGGGGGGGGGTCAATGAGCAGTTCTTC. This gives the protein CASSENAWGGVNEQFF. Based on the CDR3 plus reference TRBV25-1 and TRBJ2-1, the full variable domain is EADIYQTPRYLVIGTGKKITLECSQTMGHDKMYWYQQDPGMELHLIHYSYGVNSTEKGDLSSESTVSRIRTEHFPLTLESARPSHTSQYLCASSENAWGGVNEQFFGPGTRLTVL.